The 5 T cell receptor beta chains below were found in one sample sequenced in a study of blood T cell repertoires in COVID-19. Clones were sequenced by immunoSEQ multiplex PCR, and TCRdb holds only the in-frame ones, with some missing. This sample carries about 210,000 clones, around 90% of them seen once, and the ten largest clones take about 9.4%. The sample comprised PBMCs or T cells enriched from blood (not recorded which). These receptors all stem from a man aged 18 to 29 with acute COVID-19.

The chain is built from TRBV7-8 and TRBJ2-5; 7 bases align to TRBD1. Germline V gives CDR1 SGHVS, CDR2 FQNEAQ. V shed 6 bases, J shed 4 bases, and the junction held 8 bases outside the gene matches. This CDR3 contains 14 residues. CDR3 region: CASRHRDSGETQYF. The CDR3 bases are TGTGCCAGCAGGCACCGGGACAGTGGAGAGACCCAGTACTTC. The variable domain in full, completed from reference TRBV7-8 and TRBJ2-5, reads GAGVSQSPRYKVAKRGQDVALRCDPISGHVSLFWYQQALGQGPEFLTYFQNEAQLDKSGLPSDRFFAERPEGSVSTLKIQRTQQEDSAVYLCASRHRDSGETQYFGPGTRLLVL.

This chain connects TRBV6-5 to TRBJ1-3; D call uncertain. This CDR3 has 15 amino acids. Germline V gene data show CDR1 as MNHEY and CDR2 as SVGAGI. Trimming took off 4 bases at V and 0 bases at J, with 10 bases between the two ends. CDR3 DNA: TGTGCCAGCAGTTTGACACCCCTCTCTGGAAACACCATATATTTT. It specifies CASSLTPLSGNTIYF.

For this clone: A read error may produce the germline difference seen at one junction end. The chain joins TRBV6-5 to TRBJ2-3, with 10 bases lining up with TRBD1. The CDR3 loop spans 12 amino acids. CDR1 MNHEY and CDR2 SVGAGI come from the germline V gene. The DNA for the CDR3 is TGTGCCAGCAGTCCAGGACAGGGGGTTTCTGTTTTT. Its protein is CASSPGQGVSVF.

The chain employs TRBV2 and TRBJ2-1; 8 bases agree with TRBD2. V gave up 11 bases and J gave up 6 bases; unmatched junction bases: 9. The CDR3 sequence is 13 residues long. The germline CDR1 and CDR2 sequences are SNHLY and FYNNEI. This chain's CDR3 is CAGLPAGVNEQFF. Here the CDR3 DNA reads TGTGCCGGGCTCCCAGCGGGGGTCAATGAGCAGTTCTTC.

The rearrangement links TRBV19 to TRBJ1-5; D remains unclear. With 4 bases removed from V and 7 bases from J, the gap between germline ends came to 8 bases. This CDR3 is built from 12 residues. Germline loops: CDR1 LNHDA, CDR2 SQIVND (reference sequence). The CDR3 sequence is CASSTIRQPQHF. The DNA for the CDR3 is TGTGCCAGTAGTACTATTCGGCAGCCCCAGCATTTT.